Sequencing of this T cell receptor beta chain was carried out in a study of blood T cell repertoires in COVID-19. Study in general: Specimens from acute and convalescent COVID-19 originated in the United States, Italy and Spain. The analysed material was cDNA or gDNA that came from T cells, B-cell-depleted T cells, or PBMCs.

The CDR3 runs to 13 residues. Trimming removed 5 bases from V and 5 bases from J, with 12 bases in between. Germline loops: CDR1 MNHEY, CDR2 SVGAGI. Per the original data handling: Nucleated cell counts were estimated from reference gene primer amplification. Here immunoSEQ multiplex PCR was the method, and the copy in TCRdb shows in-frame clones only, minus some. D and trimming were read from the DNA, whereas the V and J calls and clone size are those reported in that table. The repertoire holds around 310,000 clones, around 91% seen once, with approximately 13% in the top ten. The sequenced sample was peripheral blood. This chain joins TRBV6-5 and TRBJ1-1; D may be TRBD1 (5 bases). The clonotype comes from a woman aged 60-75 years with acute or convalescent COVID-19. DNA for the CDR3: TGTGCCAGCAGTAATCAGGGTAGGACTGAAGCTTTCTTT. Translated: CASSNQGRTEAFF.